This T cell receptor beta chain was identified during a study of molecular identifiers for immune sequencing clone quantification. CDR1 LNHDA and CDR2 SQIVND come from the germline V gene (reference sequence). V was clipped by 3 bases and J by 0 bases, with 9 bases between them. This CDR3 has 15 amino acids. TCRdb processed the PCR reads anew with MiXCR; each CDR3 protein has one entry. This sample has 600,000 to 650,000 distinct CDR3 sequences, with just under 20% found just once. The sorting of naive CD8 T cells used the CD8+CD4-CCR7+CD45RA+ phenotype. This clonotype has only a few counts. The clonotype comes from a human donor in good health. Some libraries in this study had Jurkat cell RNA spiked in. The chain has TRBV19 and TRBJ2-1; no clear D gene. The sample was naive CD8+ T cells from blood, with Jurkat cell RNA spiked in. Subset noted: FACS-sorted CD8+CD4-CCR7+CD45RA+ naive T cells. The CDR3 is CASSILFSSYNEQFF. CDR3 coding DNA: TGTGCCAGTAGTATTTTATTTAGCTCCTACAATGAGCAGTTCTTC.